One sample yielded the 5 T cell receptor beta chains listed below, sequenced in a study of cytomegalovirus exposure and HLA in healthy donors. Both 60 Vbeta primers and 13 Jbeta primers went into the PCR. Only in-frame clones appear in the TCRdb table, and some are missing; sequencing was by immunoSEQ multiplex PCR. The sample lists about 250,000 clones, under 80% occurring once. The sequencing input was PBMCs. The receptors were sampled from a female donor in good health and CMV-seronegative.

This rearrangement joins TRBV15 to TRBJ1-2; TRBD1 aligns across 7 bases. J was trimmed by 8 bases and V by 1 base; bases with no gene match: 4. CDR1 is LNHNV and CDR2 is YYDKDF in the germline V gene (reference sequence). There are 13 residues in the CDR3. This CDR3 reads CATSRAGGKGYTF. The CDR3 DNA is TGTGCCACCAGCAGAGCAGGGGGAAAGGGCTACACCTTC.

The chain combines TRBV2 with TRBJ2-3, with D perhaps matching TRBD1 (5 bases). Germline values: CDR1 SNHLY, CDR2 FYNNEI. The V end was cut by 4 bases, the J end by 0 bases, with 17 bases between. This CDR3 spans 17 amino acids. Written as DNA, the CDR3 is TGTGCCAGCAGTGTCTTTACGGACATAGCTAGCACAGATACGCAGTATTTT. Translating gives CASSVFTDIASTDTQYF.

V is TRBV5-4 and J is TRBJ1-4; possible D gene TRBD1, 6 bases. Germline V gene sequence: CDR1 SGHNT, CDR2 YYREEE (reference sequence). This CDR3 has 16 residues. Trimming stripped 4 bases from V and 8 bases from J, with 21 bases between. This CDR3 reads CASSRGSGELGEKLFF. As DNA, the CDR3 is TGTGCCAGCAGCAGGGGTTCAGGGGAATTAGGGGAAAAACTGTTTTTT.

The chain links TRBV11-1 to TRBJ1-2; tentative D call: TRBD1 (5 bases). Germline V lookup: CDR1 SGHAT, CDR2 FQDESV (reference sequence). V gave up 4 bases and J gave up 4 bases, with 19 bases separating them. The CDR3 is made up of 16 amino acids. The CDR3 region is CASSSQDLQGFYGYTF. CDR3 nucleotides: TGTGCCAGCAGCTCTCAGGACCTTCAGGGATTCTATGGCTACACCTTC.

This clone appeared once. The chain links TRBV27 to TRBJ1-5, with D uncertain. The germline V gene encodes CDR1 MNHEY and CDR2 SMNVEV (reference sequence). The CDR3 contains 12 residues. V dropped 3 bases and J dropped 3 bases, with 3 bases sitting between them. The CDR3 loop is CASSFNNQPQHF. The CDR3 nucleotides read TGTGCCAGCAGTTTTAACAATCAGCCCCAGCATTTT.